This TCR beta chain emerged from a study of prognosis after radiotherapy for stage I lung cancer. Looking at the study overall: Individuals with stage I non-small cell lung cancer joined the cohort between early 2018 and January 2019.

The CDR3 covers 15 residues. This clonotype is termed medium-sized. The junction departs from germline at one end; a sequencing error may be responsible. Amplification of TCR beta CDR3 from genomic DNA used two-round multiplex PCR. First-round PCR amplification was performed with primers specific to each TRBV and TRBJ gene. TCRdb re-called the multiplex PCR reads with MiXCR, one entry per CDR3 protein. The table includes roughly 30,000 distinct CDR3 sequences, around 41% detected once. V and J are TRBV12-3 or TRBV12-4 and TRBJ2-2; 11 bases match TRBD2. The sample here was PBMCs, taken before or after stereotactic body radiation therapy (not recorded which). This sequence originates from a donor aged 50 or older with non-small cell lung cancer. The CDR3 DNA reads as TGTGCCAGCAGACCTAGCGGGGGGAACCCCGGGGAGCTGTTTTTT. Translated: CASRPSGGNPGELFF.